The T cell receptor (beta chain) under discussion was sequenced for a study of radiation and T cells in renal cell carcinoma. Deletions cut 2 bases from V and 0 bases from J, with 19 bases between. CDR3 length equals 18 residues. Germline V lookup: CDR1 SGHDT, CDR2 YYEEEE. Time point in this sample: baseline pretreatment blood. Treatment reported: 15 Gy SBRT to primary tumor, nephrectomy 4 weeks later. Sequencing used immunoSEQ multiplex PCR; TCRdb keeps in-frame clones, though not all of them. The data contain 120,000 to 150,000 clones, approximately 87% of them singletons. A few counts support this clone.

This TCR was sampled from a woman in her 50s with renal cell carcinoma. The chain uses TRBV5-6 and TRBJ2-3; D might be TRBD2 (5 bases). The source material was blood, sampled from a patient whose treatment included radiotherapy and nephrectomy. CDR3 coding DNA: TGTGCCAGCAGCTTTTTTGGTAAGACGAGCGGTAGCACAGATACGCAGTATTTT. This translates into CASSFFGKTSGSTDTQYF.